Following are 13 T cell receptor beta chains from one sample sequenced in a study of beta chain features in type 1 diabetes. Expressed TCRB transcripts got sequenced, as all isolated RNA was reverse transcribed. Data came from immunoSEQ multiplex PCR; TCRdb stores just in-frame clones and leaves some out. The sample includes hundreds of thousands of clones, approximately 70% seen only once; the top ten take almost 0.055%. The sequenced sample was naive CD4+ T cells from blood. The receptors were sampled from a man aged 30 to 45 in good health.

Comment on this clone: Other DNA sequences of this sample code for an identical CDR3. The chain recombines TRBV18 with TRBJ2-1; D gene unclear. The CDR3 has 14 amino acids. CDR1 and CDR2 (germline): KGHSH, LQKENI. V lost 1 base and J 0 bases, leaving 4 bases between the germline ends. The CDR3 nucleotides read TGTGCCAGCTCACCACAGAGCTCCTACAATGAGCAGTTCTTC. Translation: CASSPQSSYNEQFF.

The CDR3 DNA sequence: TGTGCCACCAGCAGCCCAGTAGCGGGCTACACCTTC. The encoded protein is CATSSPVAGYTF. The chain has TRBV15 and TRBJ1-2; D is ambiguous. The germline V gene encodes CDR1 LNHNV and CDR2 YYDKDF (reference sequence). V was pared by 3 bases and J by 8 bases, with 10 bases between. The CDR3 totals 12 residues.

This sequence joins TRBV7-9 and TRBJ1-1; no firm D call. This CDR3 region has 13 residues. V was shortened by 7 bases and J by 1 base, with 10 bases between the two germline ends. Germline V gives CDR1 SEHNR, CDR2 FQNEAQ (reference sequence). For the CDR3, the DNA is TGTGCCAGCACGGTCGGTACGAACACTGAAGCTTTCTTT. This codes for CASTVGTNTEAFF.

This clone showed up just a few times. The V gene is TRBV29-1, the J gene TRBJ2-1; no definite D call. Trimming took off 7 bases at V and 4 bases at J, with 11 bases between the two ends. Germline loops: CDR1 SQVTM, CDR2 ANQGSEA. The CDR3 spans 12 residues. CDR3 sequence (DNA): TGCAGCGCCTCACGGGCTTACAATGAGCAGTTCTTC. As protein: CSASRAYNEQFF.

CDR3: CASSPGGSTFYGYTF. The DNA for the CDR3 is TGTGCCAGCAGCCCTGGGGGCAGCACCTTCTATGGCTACACCTTC. The chain employs TRBV7-9 and TRBJ1-2; a weak D match, TRBD1 (6 bases). Germline values: CDR1 SEHNR, CDR2 FQNEAQ (reference sequence). The CDR3 contains 15 residues. Trimming removed 5 bases at V and 4 bases at J, with 17 bases between. Full variable domain (outside the CDR3, taken from reference TRBV7-9 and TRBJ1-2): DTGVSQNPRHKITKRGQNVTFRCDPISEHNRLYWYRQTLGQGPEFLTYFQNEAQLEKSRLLSDRFSAERPKGSFSTLEIQRTEQGDSAMYLCASSPGGSTFYGYTFGSGTRLTVV.

The rearrangement joins TRBV9 to TRBJ2-7, with TRBD1 matching over 8 bases. The V gene's germline CDR1 is SGDLS and CDR2 YYNGEE. The length of the CDR3 is 15 residues. The V segment lost 1 base and the J segment 5 bases; nucleotides outside the gene matches: 8. The CDR3 coding sequence is TGTGCCAGCAGCGTATCAGGGGGCCCGGGGAACGAGCAGTACTTC. Amino acid sequence: CASSVSGGPGNEQYF.

V is TRBV18 and J is TRBJ2-4; D is possibly TRBD1 or TRBD2 (5 bases each). There are 14 residues in the CDR3. Trimming shortened V by 3 bases and J by 0 bases, and 6 bases separated the two germline ends. Germline V lookup: CDR1 KGHSH, CDR2 LQKENI. The chain's CDR3 is CASSPGTAKNIQYF. Written as DNA, the CDR3 is TGTGCCAGCTCACCTGGGACAGCCAAAAACATTCAGTACTTC.

The chain employs TRBV13 and TRBJ2-5; tentative D call: TRBD1 (5 bases). The CDR3 sequence is 14 residues long. V was cut by 5 bases and J by 7 bases, with 17 bases left in between. In germline, CDR1 is PRHDT, CDR2 FYEKMQ (reference sequence). The CDR3 nucleotides are TGTGCCAGCAGCGCCGGACACCGCTATGGGACCCAGTACTTC. It yields the protein CASSAGHRYGTQYF.

The chain is built from TRBV7-7 and TRBJ2-3, with 9 bases that match TRBD2. The CDR3 is 15 residues long. Germline V CDR1 and CDR2: SSHAT, FNYEAQ (reference sequence). Losses at the gene ends were 1 base for V and 3 bases for J; bases not matched to a gene: 2. The CDR3, as DNA: TGTGCCAGCAGCTTAGGTAGCGGGGGAACAGATACGCAGTATTTT. Translated, it gives CASSLGSGGTDTQYF.

The genes are TRBV29-1 and TRBJ2-3; 7 nucleotides align to TRBD2. V shed 2 bases, J shed 1 base, and the junction held 12 bases outside the gene matches. Per the germline V gene, CDR1 is SQVTM and CDR2 is ANQGSEA. The CDR3 consists of 17 residues. CDR3 sequence: CSVEPLFRGRGTDTQYF. For the CDR3, the DNA is TGCAGCGTTGAACCCCTATTCCGCGGGAGAGGCACAGATACGCAGTATTTT.

The chain carries TRBV5-4 and TRBJ2-1, with a possible D match to TRBD2 (6 bases). The CDR3 length is 15 residues. Germline CDR1 SGHNT, CDR2 YYREEE (reference sequence). Trimming shortened V by 4 bases and J by 7 bases, and 18 bases separated the two germline ends. Here the CDR3 DNA reads TGTGCCAGCAGCCGGGACTCGCCTCGTGGGAATGAGCAGTTCTTC. Its protein product is CASSRDSPRGNEQFF. Full variable domain (missing parts from reference TRBV5-4 and TRBJ2-1): ETGVTQSPTHLIKTRGQQVTLRCSSQSGHNTVSWYQQALGQGPQFIFQYYREEENGRGNFPPRFSGLQFPNYSSELNVNALELDDSALYLCASSRDSPRGNEQFFGPGTRLTVL.

A few counts support this clone. The chain links TRBV18 to TRBJ2-7; TRBD1 aligns across 7 bases. Germline V lookup: CDR1 KGHSH, CDR2 LQKENI. The CDR3 loop spans 13 amino acids. The J segment lost 7 bases and the V segment lost 3 bases, leaving 6 bases of the junction unmatched. The CDR3 here is CASSPTGAREQYF. The CDR3 DNA is TGTGCCAGCTCACCCACAGGGGCTCGGGAGCAGTACTTC. Combining the CDR3 with reference TRBV18 and TRBJ2-7 gives the whole variable domain NAGVMQNPRHLVRRRGQEARLRCSPMKGHSHVYWYRQLPEEGLKFMVYLQKENIIDESGMPKERFSAEFPKEGPSILRIQQVVRGDSAAYFCASSPTGAREQYFGPGTRLTVT.

The chain joins TRBV29-1 to TRBJ2-5; 10 positions agree with TRBD1. The CDR3 covers 13 residues. V trimming: 7 bases; J trimming: 4 bases; junction bases outside the gene matches: 6. Germline values: CDR1 SQVTM, CDR2 ANQGSEA. CDR3 nucleotide sequence: TGCAGCGCCGGGACAGGGGTGATAGAGACCCAGTACTTC. Translating gives CSAGTGVIETQYF.